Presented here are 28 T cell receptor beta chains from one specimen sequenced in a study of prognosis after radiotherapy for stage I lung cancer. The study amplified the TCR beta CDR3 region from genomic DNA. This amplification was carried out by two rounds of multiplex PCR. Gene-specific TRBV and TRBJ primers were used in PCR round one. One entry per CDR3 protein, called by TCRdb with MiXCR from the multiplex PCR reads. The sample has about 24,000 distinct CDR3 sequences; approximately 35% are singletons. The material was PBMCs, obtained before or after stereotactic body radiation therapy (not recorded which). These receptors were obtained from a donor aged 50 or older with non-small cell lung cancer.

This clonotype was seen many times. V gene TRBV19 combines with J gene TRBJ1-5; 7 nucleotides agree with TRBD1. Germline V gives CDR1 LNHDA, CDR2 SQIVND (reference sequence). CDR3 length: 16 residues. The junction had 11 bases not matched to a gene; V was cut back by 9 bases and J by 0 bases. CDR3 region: CASRRGQIYSNQPQHF. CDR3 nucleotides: TGTGCCAGCCGTAGGGGACAGATTTATAGCAATCAGCCCCAGCATTTT. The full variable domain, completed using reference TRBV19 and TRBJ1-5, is DGGITQSPKYLFRKEGQNVTLSCEQNLNHDAMYWYRQDPGQGLRLIYYSQIVNDFQKGDIAEGYSVSREKKESFPLTVTSAQKNPTAFYLCASRRGQIYSNQPQHFGDGTRLSIL.

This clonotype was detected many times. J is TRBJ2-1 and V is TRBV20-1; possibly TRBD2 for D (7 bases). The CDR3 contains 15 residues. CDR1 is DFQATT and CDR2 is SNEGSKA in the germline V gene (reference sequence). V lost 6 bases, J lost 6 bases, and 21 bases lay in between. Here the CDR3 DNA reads TGCAGTGCACCGGGGGCAGGGAGGGACTCCAATGAGCAGTTCTTC. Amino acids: CSAPGAGRDSNEQFF.

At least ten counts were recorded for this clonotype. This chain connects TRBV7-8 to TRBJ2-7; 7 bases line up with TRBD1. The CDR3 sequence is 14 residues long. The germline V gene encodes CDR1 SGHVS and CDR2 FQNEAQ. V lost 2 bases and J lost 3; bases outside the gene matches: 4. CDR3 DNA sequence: TGTGCCAGCAGCTTAAACAGGGGAGTCTACGAGCAGTACTTC. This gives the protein CASSLNRGVYEQYF.

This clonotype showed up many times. The CDR3 region is CASRHTRGTGANVLTF. CDR3 coding DNA: TGTGCCAGCAGACACACAAGGGGGACTGGGGCCAACGTCCTGACTTTC. V usage is TRBV28 and J usage is TRBJ2-6; D may be TRBD1 (6 bases). Trimming cost V 6 bases and J 2 bases, with 14 bases left between them. CDR1 MDHEN and CDR2 SYDVKM come from the germline V gene. CDR3 length: 16 amino acids.

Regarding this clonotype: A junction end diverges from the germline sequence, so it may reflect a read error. CDR3: CASSRSGWFTEAFF. The CDR3 DNA follows: TGTGCCAGCTCTCGCTCGGGGTGGTTCACTGAAGCCTTCTTT. The chain links TRBV18 to TRBJ1-1; D not certain. This CDR3 spans 14 amino acids. Germline lookup yields CDR1 KGHSH and CDR2 LQKENI.

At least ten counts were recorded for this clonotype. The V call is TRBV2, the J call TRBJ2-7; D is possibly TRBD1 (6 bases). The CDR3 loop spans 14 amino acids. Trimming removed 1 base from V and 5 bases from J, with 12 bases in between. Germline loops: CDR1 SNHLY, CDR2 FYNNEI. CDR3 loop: CASSEDRVINEQYF. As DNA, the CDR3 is TGTGCCAGCAGTGAAGACAGGGTGATTAACGAGCAGTACTTC. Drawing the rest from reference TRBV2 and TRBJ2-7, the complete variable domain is EPEVTQTPSHQVTQMGQEVILRCVPISNHLYFYWYRQILGQKVEFLVSFYNNEISEKSEIFDDQFSVERPDGSNFTLKIRSTKLEDSAMYFCASSEDRVINEQYFGPGTRLTVT.

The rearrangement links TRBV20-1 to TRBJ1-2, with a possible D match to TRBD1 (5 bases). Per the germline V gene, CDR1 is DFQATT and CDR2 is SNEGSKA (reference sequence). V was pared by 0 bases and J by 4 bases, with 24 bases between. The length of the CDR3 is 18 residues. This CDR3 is CSARDLETANNLFYGYTF. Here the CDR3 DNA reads TGCAGTGCTAGAGATTTAGAGACAGCAAACAATCTCTTCTATGGCTACACCTTC.

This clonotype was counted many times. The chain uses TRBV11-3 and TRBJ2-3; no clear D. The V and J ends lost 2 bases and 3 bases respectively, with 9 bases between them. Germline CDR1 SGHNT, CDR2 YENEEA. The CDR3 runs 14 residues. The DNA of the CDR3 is TGTGCCAGCAGCTTACTTGCGAGTACAGATACGCAGTATTTT. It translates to CASSLLASTDTQYF.

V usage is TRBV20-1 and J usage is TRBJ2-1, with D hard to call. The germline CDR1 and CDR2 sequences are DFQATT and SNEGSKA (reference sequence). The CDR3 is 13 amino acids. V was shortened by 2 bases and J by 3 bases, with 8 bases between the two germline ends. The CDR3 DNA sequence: TGCAGTGCTAGACCTACCTTCTACAATGAGCAGTTCTTC. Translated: CSARPTFYNEQFF.

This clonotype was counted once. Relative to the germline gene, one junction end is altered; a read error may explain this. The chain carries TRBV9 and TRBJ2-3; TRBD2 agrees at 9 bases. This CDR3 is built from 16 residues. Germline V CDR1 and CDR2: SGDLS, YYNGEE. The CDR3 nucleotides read TGTGCCAGCAGAGTAGAAGGCGGGAGGGCCTCAGATACACAGTATTTT. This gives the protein CASRVEGGRASDTQYF.

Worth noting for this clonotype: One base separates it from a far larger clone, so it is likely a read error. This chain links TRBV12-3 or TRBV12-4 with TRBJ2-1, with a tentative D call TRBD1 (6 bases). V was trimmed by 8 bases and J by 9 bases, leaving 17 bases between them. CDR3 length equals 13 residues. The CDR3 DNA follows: TGTGCCAGCTCCGGGACATCCTTAGGTGAGCAGTTCTTC. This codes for CASSGTSLGEQFF.

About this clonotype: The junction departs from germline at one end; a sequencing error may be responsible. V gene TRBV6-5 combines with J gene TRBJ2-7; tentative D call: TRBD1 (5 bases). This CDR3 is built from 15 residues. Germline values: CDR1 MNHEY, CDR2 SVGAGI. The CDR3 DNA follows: TGTGCCGGCAGTTACTCGACAGACGTTCCCTACGAGCAGTACTTC. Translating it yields CAGSYSTDVPYEQYF.

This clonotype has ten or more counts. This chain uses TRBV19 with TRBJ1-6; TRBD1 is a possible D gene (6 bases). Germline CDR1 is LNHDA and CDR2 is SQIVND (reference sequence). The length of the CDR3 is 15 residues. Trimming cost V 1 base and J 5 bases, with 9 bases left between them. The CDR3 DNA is TGTGCCAGTAGTATAGGCCGGGACAATAATTCACCCCTCCACTTT. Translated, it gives CASSIGRDNNSPLHF.

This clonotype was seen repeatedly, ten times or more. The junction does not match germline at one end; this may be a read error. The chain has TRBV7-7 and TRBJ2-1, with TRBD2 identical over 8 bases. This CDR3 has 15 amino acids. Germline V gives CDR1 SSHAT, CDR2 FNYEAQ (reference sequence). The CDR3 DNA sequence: TGTGCTAGCAGCTCGGGACTAGGTCTCCACAATGAGCAGTTCTTC. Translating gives CASSSGLGLHNEQFF.

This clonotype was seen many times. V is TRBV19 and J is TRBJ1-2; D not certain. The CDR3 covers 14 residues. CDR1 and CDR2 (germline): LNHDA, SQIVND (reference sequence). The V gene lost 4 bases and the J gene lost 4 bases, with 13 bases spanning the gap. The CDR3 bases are TGTGCCAGTAGTACCCTGACGGGAACCTATGGCTACACCTTC. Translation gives CASSTLTGTYGYTF.

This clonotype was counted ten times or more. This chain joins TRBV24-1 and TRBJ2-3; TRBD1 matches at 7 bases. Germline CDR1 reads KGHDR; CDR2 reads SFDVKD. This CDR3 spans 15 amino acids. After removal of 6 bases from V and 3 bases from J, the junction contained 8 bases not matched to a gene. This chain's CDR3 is CATSTTGPLTDTQYF. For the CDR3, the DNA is TGTGCCACCAGTACGACAGGGCCACTTACAGATACGCAGTATTTT.

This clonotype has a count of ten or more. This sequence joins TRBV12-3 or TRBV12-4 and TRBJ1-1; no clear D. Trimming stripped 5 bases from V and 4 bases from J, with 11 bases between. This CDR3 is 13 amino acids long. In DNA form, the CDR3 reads TGTGCCAGCAGTCCCCCGGGTAGCACTGAAGCTTTCTTT. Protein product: CASSPPGSTEAFF.

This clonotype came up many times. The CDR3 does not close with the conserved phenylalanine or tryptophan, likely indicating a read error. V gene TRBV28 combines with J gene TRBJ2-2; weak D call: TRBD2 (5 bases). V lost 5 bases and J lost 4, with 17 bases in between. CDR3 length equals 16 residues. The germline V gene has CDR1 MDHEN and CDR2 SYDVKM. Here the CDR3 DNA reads TGTGCCAGCAGTGAACCCGGGCTAGCAGGCACCGGGGAGCTGTTTCTT. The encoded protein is CASSEPGLAGTGELFL.

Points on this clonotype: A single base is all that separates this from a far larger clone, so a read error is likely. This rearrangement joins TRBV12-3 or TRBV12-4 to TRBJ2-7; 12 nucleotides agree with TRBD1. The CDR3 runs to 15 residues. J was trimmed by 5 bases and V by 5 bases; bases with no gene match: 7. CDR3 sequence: CASSDPGTGGDEQYF. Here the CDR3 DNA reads TGTGCCAGCAGTGATCCCGGGACAGGGGGCGACGAGCAGTACTTC.

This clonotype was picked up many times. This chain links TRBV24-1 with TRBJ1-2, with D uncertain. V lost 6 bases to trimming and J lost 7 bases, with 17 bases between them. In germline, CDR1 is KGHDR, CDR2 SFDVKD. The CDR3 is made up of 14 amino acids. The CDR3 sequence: CATSPPGLSIGYTF. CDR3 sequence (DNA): TGTGCCACCAGTCCCCCGGGCTTAAGTATTGGCTACACCTTC.

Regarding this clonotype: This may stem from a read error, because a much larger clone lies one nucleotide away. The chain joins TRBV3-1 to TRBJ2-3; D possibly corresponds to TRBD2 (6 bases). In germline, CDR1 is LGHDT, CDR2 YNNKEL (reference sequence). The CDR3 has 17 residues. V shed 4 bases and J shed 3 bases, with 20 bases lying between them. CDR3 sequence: CASSPIISGAGTDTQYF. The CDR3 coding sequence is TGTGCCAGCAGCCCGATAATATCGGGAGCGGGTACAGATACGCAGTATTTT.

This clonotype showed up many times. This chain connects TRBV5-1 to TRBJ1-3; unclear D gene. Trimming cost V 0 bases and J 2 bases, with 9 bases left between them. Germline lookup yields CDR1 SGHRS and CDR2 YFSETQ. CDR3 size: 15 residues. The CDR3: CASSLGSRTGNTIYF. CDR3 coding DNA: TGCGCCAGCAGCTTGGGCAGCAGGACTGGAAACACCATATATTTT.

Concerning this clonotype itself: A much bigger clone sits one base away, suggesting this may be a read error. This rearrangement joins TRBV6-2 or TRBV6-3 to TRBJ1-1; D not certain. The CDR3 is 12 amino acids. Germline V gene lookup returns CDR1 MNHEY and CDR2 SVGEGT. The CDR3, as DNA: TGTGCCTGCAGTGAATGGTCCCCTGAAGCTTTCTTT. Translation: CACSEWSPEAFF.

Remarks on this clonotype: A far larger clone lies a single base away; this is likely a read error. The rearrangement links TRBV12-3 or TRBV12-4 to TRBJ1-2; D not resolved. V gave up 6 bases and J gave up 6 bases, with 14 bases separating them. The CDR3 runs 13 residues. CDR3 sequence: CASSPEAWHGYTF. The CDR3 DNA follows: TGTGCCAGCAGCCCGGAGGCATGGCATGGCTACACCTTC.

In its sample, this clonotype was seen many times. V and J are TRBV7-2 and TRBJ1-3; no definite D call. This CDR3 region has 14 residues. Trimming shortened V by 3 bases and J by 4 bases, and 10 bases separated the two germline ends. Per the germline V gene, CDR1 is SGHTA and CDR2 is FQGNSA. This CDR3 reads CASSFRYGGNTIYF. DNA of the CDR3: TGTGCCAGCAGCTTCCGCTACGGGGGAAACACCATATATTTT.

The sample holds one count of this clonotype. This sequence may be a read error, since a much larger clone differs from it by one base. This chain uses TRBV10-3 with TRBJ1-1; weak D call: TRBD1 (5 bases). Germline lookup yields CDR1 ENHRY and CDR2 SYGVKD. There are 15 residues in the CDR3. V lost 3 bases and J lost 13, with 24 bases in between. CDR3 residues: CAISDYQGFRVKDFF. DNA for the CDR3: TGTGCCATCAGTGATTACCAGGGATTTCGAGTGAAGGATTTCTTT.

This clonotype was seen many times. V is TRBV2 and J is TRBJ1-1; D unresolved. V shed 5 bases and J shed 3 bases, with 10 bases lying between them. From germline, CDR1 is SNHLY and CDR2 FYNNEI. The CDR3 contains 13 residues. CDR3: CASSPRGYTEAFF. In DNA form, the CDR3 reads TGTGCCAGCAGTCCCCGCGGGTACACTGAAGCTTTCTTT.

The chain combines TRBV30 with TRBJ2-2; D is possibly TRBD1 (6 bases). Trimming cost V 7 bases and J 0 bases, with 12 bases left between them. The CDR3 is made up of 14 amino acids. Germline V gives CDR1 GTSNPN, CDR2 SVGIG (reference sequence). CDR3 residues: CAYPGQTNTGELFF. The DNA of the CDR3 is TGTGCCTACCCGGGACAAACGAACACCGGGGAGCTGTTTTTT.